This entry lists 21 T cell receptor beta chains sequenced from one sample in a study of blood T cell repertoires in COVID-19. Clones were sequenced by immunoSEQ multiplex PCR, and TCRdb holds only the in-frame ones, with some missing. The table lists around 63,000 clones, 75% to 90% of them singletons. The material sequenced was peripheral blood. These receptors all come from a woman aged 60-75 years with COVID-19, enrolled during active disease.

The CDR3 reads CASSSRGLDTIYF. The CDR3 coding sequence is TGTGCCAGCAGCTCCCGCGGGTTAGACACCATATATTTT. The chain is built from TRBV7-8 and TRBJ1-3; D is undetermined. Between the trimmed V and J ends, which lost 4 bases and 8 bases, there was a span of 12 bases. The V gene's germline CDR1 is SGHVS and CDR2 FQNEAQ. This CDR3 region has 13 residues.

This rearrangement joins TRBV30 to TRBJ2-1; 10 nucleotides line up with TRBD2. Germline V gene sequence: CDR1 GTSNPN, CDR2 SVGIG (reference sequence). The CDR3 runs 16 residues. Trimming removed 7 bases from V and 7 bases from J; junction bases left unmatched: 16. The CDR3 DNA is TGTGCCTCCCCCCGGCCCGGGACTAGCGTACTAAATGAGCAGTTCTTC. The encoded protein is CASPRPGTSVLNEQFF.

The chain links TRBV12-2 to TRBJ2-7; TRBD1 reflects the table's D call only, with no check against the DNA. TRBV12-2 is a pseudogene. The length of the CDR3 is 15 residues. Here the CDR3 DNA reads TGTGCAAGTCGCTTAGCGAACAGGACCTCCTACGAGCAGTACTTC. This sequence encodes CASRLANRTSYEQYF.

V and J are TRBV19 and TRBJ2-3; D unresolved. The CDR3 contains 10 residues. From germline, CDR1 is LNHDA and CDR2 SQIVND (reference sequence). Trimming took off 11 bases at V and 2 bases at J, with 5 bases between the two ends. The CDR3 nucleotides read TGTGCCTCCTTCACAGATACGCAGTATTTT. Protein sequence: CASFTDTQYF.

The chain is built from TRBV25-1 and TRBJ2-5, with TRBD2 matching 8 bases. From germline, CDR1 is MGHDK and CDR2 SYGVNS. This CDR3 has 16 amino acids. V shed 3 bases and J 4 bases; nucleotides not matched to a gene: 10. The CDR3 region has the DNA TGTGCCAGCAGTGATCTCCGAGCGGGAGCAGGAGAGACCCAGTACTTC. It codes for CASSDLRAGAGETQYF.

The rearrangement links TRBV18 to TRBJ2-7; 8 positions match TRBD1. The CDR3 contains 15 residues. From germline, CDR1 is KGHSH and CDR2 LQKENI. V shed 3 bases, J shed 1 base, and the junction held 5 bases outside the gene matches. CDR3 in DNA: TGTGCCAGCTCACCCAGGGACAGGACGTCCTACGAGCAGTACTTC. Translating gives CASSPRDRTSYEQYF.

This rearrangement joins TRBV4-3 to TRBJ1-1, with TRBD1 as a possible D gene (6 bases). Germline V gene data show CDR1 as LGHNA and CDR2 as YSLEER. This CDR3 is 17 amino acids long. Trimming pared 0 bases from V and 1 base from J, leaving 15 bases between. The CDR3 sequence: CASSQDRGTQANTEAFF. CDR3 DNA sequence: TGCGCCAGCAGCCAAGACAGGGGAACCCAGGCGAACACTGAAGCTTTCTTT.

This chain uses TRBV3-1 (or the pseudogene TRBV3-2) with TRBJ2-1; 10 bases map to TRBD2. The trim removed 6 bases at V and 0 bases at J, leaving 11 bases unmatched. The CDR3 is made up of 18 amino acids. Germline assignment: CDR1 LGHDT and CDR2 YNNKEL (reference sequence). The CDR3 spells CASSPGLATSSSYNEQFF. The CDR3 bases are TGTGCCAGCAGTCCGGGACTAGCGACTTCTAGCTCCTACAATGAGCAGTTCTTC.

The rearrangement links TRBV19 to TRBJ1-5; D is undetermined. This CDR3 comprises 16 residues. CDR1 and CDR2 (germline): LNHDA, SQIVND (reference sequence). Trimming left V 0 bases short and J 0 bases short, with 9 bases between. CDR3 DNA: TGTGCCAGTAGTATAGAGGGCAGTTATAGCAATCAGCCCCAGCATTTT. This gives the protein CASSIEGSYSNQPQHF. Drawing the rest from reference TRBV19 and TRBJ1-5, the complete variable domain is DGGITQSPKYLFRKEGQNVTLSCEQNLNHDAMYWYRQDPGQGLRLIYYSQIVNDFQKGDIAEGYSVSREKKESFPLTVTSAQKNPTAFYLCASSIEGSYSNQPQHFGDGTRLSIL.

The V call is TRBV7-6, the J call TRBJ2-3; 7 nucleotides agree with TRBD2. This CDR3 is built from 18 residues. Germline CDR1 is SGHVS and CDR2 is FNYEAQ. J was trimmed by 4 bases and V by 2 bases; bases with no gene match: 15. CDR3 amino acids: CASSLRVAGVVVADTQYF. In DNA, the CDR3 is TGTGCCAGCAGCTTAAGAGTGGCGGGAGTAGTTGTAGCAGATACGCAGTATTTT.

The chain uses TRBV12-3 or TRBV12-4 and TRBJ1-6, with no clear D. Trimming shortened V by 0 bases and J by 12 bases, and 6 bases separated the two germline ends. The CDR3 totals 12 residues. CDR3 loop: CASSLAREPLHF. CDR3 coding DNA: TGTGCCAGCAGTTTAGCGCGCGAACCCCTCCACTTT.

A few counts support this clone. This chain connects TRBV2 to TRBJ2-7; D call uncertain. Germline CDR1 SNHLY, CDR2 FYNNEI. V lost 4 bases, J lost 2 bases, and 9 bases lay in between. This CDR3 comprises 13 residues. The CDR3: CASSVRLAYEQYF. CDR3 coding DNA: TGTGCCAGCAGTGTTCGGCTAGCCTACGAGCAGTACTTC. The variable domain in full, with the rest retrieved from reference TRBV2 and TRBJ2-7, is EPEVTQTPSHQVTQMGQEVILRCVPISNHLYFYWYRQILGQKVEFLVSFYNNEISEKSEIFDDQFSVERPDGSNFTLKIRSTKLEDSAMYFCASSVRLAYEQYFGPGTRLTVT.

In DNA, the CDR3 is TGTGCCAGCAGCGTTGGAGGGAGCTACGAGCAGTACTTC. It encodes CASSVGGSYEQYF. The gene calls are TRBV9 and TRBJ2-7; weak D call: TRBD2 (6 bases). V lost 2 bases and J 3 bases, leaving 9 bases between the germline ends. Per germline, CDR1 SGDLS and CDR2 YYNGEE. CDR3 length equals 13 residues.

This clone was recorded only once. CDR3 nucleotide sequence: TGTGCCAGCAGCTTAGATCGGTTTAGCGGGAAAGGGTTCCCCCCAGATACGCAGTATTTT. This translates into CASSLDRFSGKGFPPDTQYF. This sequence joins TRBV11-2 and TRBJ2-3; 8 nucleotides agree with TRBD2. This CDR3 spans 20 amino acids. CDR1 and CDR2 (germline): SGHAT, FQNNGV. With V trimmed by 0 bases and J by 4 bases, 18 bases remained unmatched. Full variable domain (remainder filled in from reference TRBV11-2 and TRBJ2-3): EAGVAQSPRYKIIEKRQSVAFWCNPISGHATLYWYQQILGQGPKLLIQFQNNGVVDDSQLPKDRFSAERLKGVDSTLKIQPAKLEDSAVYLCASSLDRFSGKGFPPDTQYFGPGTRLTVL.

V is TRBV5-1 and J is TRBJ2-1, with a weak D call TRBD2 (5 bases). The length of the CDR3 is 15 residues. From germline, CDR1 is SGHRS and CDR2 YFSETQ. Trimming took 3 bases from V and 3 from J, leaving 13 bases between them. The CDR3 DNA reads as TGCGCCAGCAGCTCTGGACTCCGACTCTACAATGAGCAGTTCTTC. Translated, it gives CASSSGLRLYNEQFF. Filled out from reference TRBV5-1 and TRBJ2-1, the complete variable domain reads KAGVTQTPRYLIKTRGQQVTLSCSPISGHRSVSWYQQTPGQGLQFLFEYFSETQRNKGNFPGRFSGRQFSNSRSEMNVSTLELGDSALYLCASSSGLRLYNEQFFGPGTRLTVL.

This sequence joins TRBV30 and TRBJ1-2; the D is unclear. CDR1 is GTSNPN, CDR2 SVGIG, per germline (reference sequence). The CDR3 spans 13 residues. V was shortened by 7 bases and J by 5 bases, with 17 bases between the two germline ends. In DNA form, the CDR3 reads TGTGCCTCCACCCCCCGGCGGGAGTATGGCTACACCTTC. Protein sequence: CASTPRREYGYTF.

Notes on this clone: The junction does not match germline at one end; this may be a read error. The rearrangement links TRBV24-1 to TRBJ2-7; 8 positions agree with TRBD1. Germline V gene sequence: CDR1 KGHDR, CDR2 SFDVKD. CDR3 length: 12 residues. CDR3 nucleotide sequence: TGTGCCACGCAGGGGGCCTCCCACGAGCAGTACTTC. Translated, it gives CATQGASHEQYF.

The chain has TRBV21-1 and TRBJ1-1; whether TRBD1, the table's D call, matches the DNA was not checked. TRBV21-1 is a pseudogene locus. This CDR3 is 15 amino acids long. The CDR3 spells CASSPLNRGDTEAFF. The CDR3 DNA is TGTGCCAGCAGTCCCTTGAACAGGGGGGACACTGAAGCTTTCTTT.

The rearrangement joins TRBV10-3 to TRBJ2-3; maybe TRBD1 (5 bases). Germline CDR1 reads ENHRY; CDR2 reads SYGVKD. Trimming stripped 6 bases from V and 3 bases from J, with 16 bases between. There are 15 residues in the CDR3. This CDR3 reads CAISNGAGPTDTQYF. In nucleotides, the CDR3 is TGTGCCATCAGCAATGGGGCAGGGCCGACAGATACGCAGTATTTT.

This chain joins TRBV19 and TRBJ2-2; the match to TRBD2 covers 12 bases. This CDR3 contains 18 residues. Looked up from germline, CDR1 is LNHDA and CDR2 is SQIVND (reference sequence). The junction had 11 bases not matched to a gene; V was cut back by 7 bases and J by 2 bases. The DNA of the CDR3 is TGTGCCAGTACCAGTATCTCTAGCGGGAGGGGAAACACCGGGGAGCTGTTTTTT. Translating it yields CASTSISSGRGNTGELFF. Full variable domain (outside the CDR3, taken from reference TRBV19 and TRBJ2-2): DGGITQSPKYLFRKEGQNVTLSCEQNLNHDAMYWYRQDPGQGLRLIYYSQIVNDFQKGDIAEGYSVSREKKESFPLTVTSAQKNPTAFYLCASTSISSGRGNTGELFFGEGSRLTVL.

The J gene is TRBJ1-1, the V gene TRBV28; D gene ambiguous. The CDR3 sequence is 13 residues long. CDR1 is MDHEN and CDR2 is SYDVKM in the germline V gene. Trimming stripped 2 bases from V and 5 bases from J, with 9 bases between. DNA for the CDR3: TGTGCCAGCAGTTTAAGCGGGAAAACTGAAGCTTTCTTT. As protein: CASSLSGKTEAFF.